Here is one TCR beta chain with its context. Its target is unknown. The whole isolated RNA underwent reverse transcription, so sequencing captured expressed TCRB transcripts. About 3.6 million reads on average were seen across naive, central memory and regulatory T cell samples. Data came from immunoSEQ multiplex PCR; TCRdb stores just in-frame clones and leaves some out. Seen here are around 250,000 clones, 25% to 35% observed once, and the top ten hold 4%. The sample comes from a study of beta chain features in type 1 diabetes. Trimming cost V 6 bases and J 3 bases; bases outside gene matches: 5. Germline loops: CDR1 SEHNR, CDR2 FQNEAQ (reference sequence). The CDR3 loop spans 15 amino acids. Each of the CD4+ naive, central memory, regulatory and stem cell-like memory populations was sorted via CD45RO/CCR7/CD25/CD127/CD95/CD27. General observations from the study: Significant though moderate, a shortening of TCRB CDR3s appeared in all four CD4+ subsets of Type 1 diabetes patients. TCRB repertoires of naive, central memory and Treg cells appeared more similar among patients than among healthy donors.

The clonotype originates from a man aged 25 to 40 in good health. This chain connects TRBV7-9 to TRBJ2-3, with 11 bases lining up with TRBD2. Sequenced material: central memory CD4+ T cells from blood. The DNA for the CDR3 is TGTGCCAGCAGGCCTACTAGCGGGAGAACAGATACGCAGTATTTT. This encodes CASRPTSGRTDTQYF.